This note documents a single T cell receptor beta chain sequence. Its antigen remains unknown. This record belongs to a study of monozygotic twins with inflammatory bowel disease. The study, taken as a whole, reports: It was in IBD patients that TCRbeta diversity (inverse Simpson) was lower than in healthy co-twins.

From germline, CDR1 is MNHNS and CDR2 SASEGT. The CDR3 runs 16 residues. TCRdb reprocessed the 5' RACE reads and reports one entry per CDR3 protein, with no DNA. The record lists approximately 160,000 distinct CDR3 sequences, of which the ten most abundant hold around 7%. The receptor comes from a human donor with ulcerative colitis or Crohn's disease, or a healthy co-twin of an affected twin (not recorded which). The rearrangement uses TRBV6-1 and TRBJ2-5; TCRdb calls TRBD2, which cannot be checked without DNA. Sequencing used blood. The CDR3 is CASSPGPAGVGETQYF.